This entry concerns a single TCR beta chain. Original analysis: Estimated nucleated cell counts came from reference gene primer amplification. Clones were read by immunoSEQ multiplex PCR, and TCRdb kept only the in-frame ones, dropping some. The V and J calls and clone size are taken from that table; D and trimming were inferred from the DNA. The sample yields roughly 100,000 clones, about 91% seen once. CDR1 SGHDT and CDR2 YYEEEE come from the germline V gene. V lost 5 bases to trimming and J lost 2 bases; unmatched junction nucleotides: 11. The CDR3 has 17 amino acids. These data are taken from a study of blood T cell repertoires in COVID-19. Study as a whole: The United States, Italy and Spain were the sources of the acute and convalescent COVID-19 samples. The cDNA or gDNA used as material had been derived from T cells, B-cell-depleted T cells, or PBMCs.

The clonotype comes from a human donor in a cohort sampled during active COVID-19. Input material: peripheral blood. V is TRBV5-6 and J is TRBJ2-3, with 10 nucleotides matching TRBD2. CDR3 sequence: CASRGASGRGYTDTQYF. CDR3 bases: TGTGCCAGCAGGGGGGCTAGCGGGAGAGGGTACACAGATACGCAGTATTTT.